The next 20 T cell receptor beta chains were all read from a single sample in a study of blood T cell repertoires in COVID-19. Profiling relied on immunoSEQ multiplex PCR, and the TCRdb table lists in-frame clones only, not all of them. The sample lists 200,000 to 250,000 clones; less than 90% were seen once. Sequencing used peripheral blood. These receptors originate from a woman between 50 and 59 years old with acute or convalescent COVID-19.

There are a few counts of this clone. The V call is TRBV19, the J call TRBJ1-1; D gene unclear. Trimming took 5 bases from V and 6 from J, leaving 13 bases between them. Germline lookup yields CDR1 LNHDA and CDR2 SQIVND (reference sequence). The CDR3 extends over 13 amino acids. CDR3 coding DNA: TGTGCCAGTAGTTTCACCGATCGGGCTGAAGCTTTCTTT. Its translation: CASSFTDRAEAFF.

The gene calls are TRBV5-6 and TRBJ2-5; 7 positions match TRBD1. Germline V gene sequence: CDR1 SGHDT, CDR2 YYEEEE. The J segment lost 1 base and the V segment lost 2 bases, leaving 8 bases of the junction unmatched. This CDR3 is 16 amino acids long. The CDR3 here is CASSFLNRGPQETQYF. The DNA of the CDR3 is TGTGCCAGCAGCTTTCTCAACAGGGGTCCCCAAGAGACCCAGTACTTC.

The gene calls are TRBV10-2 and TRBJ2-7; 7 bases line up with TRBD2. Germline V CDR1 and CDR2: WSHSY, SAAADI. CDR3 length: 12 amino acids. J was trimmed by 4 bases and V by 8 bases; bases with no gene match: 5. The CDR3 DNA reads as TGCGCCAGCTCACCAGCGGGGTACGAGCAGTACTTC. Its translation: CASSPAGYEQYF.

J is TRBJ2-1 and V is TRBV9; TRBD2 is a possible D gene (7 bases). Trimming shortened V by 3 bases and J by 2 bases, and 24 bases separated the two germline ends. This CDR3 region has 19 residues. The germline gives CDR1 SGDLS, CDR2 YYNGEE. The CDR3 DNA sequence: TGTGCCAGCAGCGGGAGAGAGAGGGGGGCTAGCGGAGCCTACAATGAGCAGTTCTTC. Its translation: CASSGRERGASGAYNEQFF.

In its sample, this clone was seen once. V and J are TRBV2 and TRBJ1-1, with D unclear. CDR3 size: 21 residues. V was cut by 2 bases and J by 0 bases, with 28 bases left in between. Germline V CDR1 and CDR2: SNHLY, FYNNEI. CDR3 nucleotides: TGTGCCAGCAGTGAAATCTTCCTCAGGCGGAGGGAAGGGTCCATGAACACTGAAGCTTTCTTT. It translates to CASSEIFLRRREGSMNTEAFF.

The chain recombines TRBV30 with TRBJ2-1; 7 bases fit TRBD2. The CDR3 has 16 residues. The V gene's germline CDR1 is GTSNPN and CDR2 SVGIG (reference sequence). V dropped 0 bases and J dropped 4; count of bases not matched to a gene: 9. CDR3 region: CAWSVGGGLPYNEQFF. The CDR3 DNA follows: TGTGCCTGGAGTGTAGGCGGGGGACTACCGTACAATGAGCAGTTCTTC.

The gene calls are TRBV30 and TRBJ2-1; 7 positions match TRBD2. The CDR3 extends over 13 amino acids. Per germline, CDR1 GTSNPN and CDR2 SVGIG (reference sequence). V was pared by 2 bases and J by 6 bases, with 4 bases of the junction left unmatched. CDR3 coding DNA: TGTGCCTGGAGTAGGACTAGTCTCAATGAGCAGTTCTTC. Protein product: CAWSRTSLNEQFF.

The chain links TRBV6-5 to TRBJ1-2; 8 bases are a match to TRBD1. This CDR3 comprises 14 residues. Germline V gives CDR1 MNHEY, CDR2 SVGAGI. V lost 7 bases to trimming and J lost 2 bases; unmatched junction nucleotides: 6. In nucleotides, the CDR3 is TGTGCCAGCAAGTCGGGACAGGACAACTATGGCTACACCTTC. Its translation: CASKSGQDNYGYTF.

This sequence joins TRBV14 and TRBJ1-2; D gene uncertain. Trimming left V 1 base short and J 6 bases short, with 6 bases between. The germline V gene has CDR1 SGHDN and CDR2 FVKESK. The CDR3 length is 12 residues. The CDR3, as DNA: TGTGCCAGCAGCCAAGCCTATGATGGCTACACCTTC. Protein product: CASSQAYDGYTF. The complete variable domain, with remaining parts taken from reference TRBV14 and TRBJ1-2, reads EAGVTQFPSHSVIEKGQTVTLRCDPISGHDNLYWYRRVMGKEIKFLLHFVKESKQDESGMPNNRFLAERTGGTYSTLKVQPAELEDSGVYFCASSQAYDGYTFGSGTRLTVV.

The chain is built from TRBV5-1 and TRBJ1-3; D ambiguous. There are 16 residues in the CDR3. V was trimmed by 0 bases and J by 0 bases, leaving 10 bases between them. Per the germline V gene, CDR1 is SGHRS and CDR2 is YFSETQ. CDR3 nucleotides: TGCGCCAGCAGCTTGGGCGGCCGGAGCTCTGGAAACACCATATATTTT. Protein: CASSLGGRSSGNTIYF.

This clone is medium-sized (0.01 to 0.1%) by share. This chain links TRBV4-3 with TRBJ1-5; D is ambiguous. The germline V gene has CDR1 LGHNA and CDR2 YSLEER. This CDR3 has 16 residues. Trimming took off 0 bases at V and 2 bases at J, with 11 bases between the two ends. CDR3 loop: CASSQEASYGNQPQHF. The CDR3 nucleotides are TGCGCCAGCAGCCAAGAAGCCTCCTACGGCAATCAGCCCCAGCATTTT.

For this clone: The same CDR3 also results from other DNA sequences found in this sample. The chain is built from TRBV4-2 and TRBJ1-4; D is possibly TRBD1 (5 bases). The V gene lost 0 bases and the J gene lost 4 bases, with 9 bases spanning the gap. The germline gives CDR1 LGHNA, CDR2 YNFKEQ. This CDR3 has 15 amino acids. The CDR3 loop reads CASSQDGQGNEKLFF. For the CDR3, the DNA is TGTGCCAGCAGCCAAGATGGGCAGGGTAATGAAAAACTGTTTTTT.

This clone has just one count. This chain links TRBV3-1 (or the pseudogene TRBV3-2) with TRBJ1-6, with 8 bases matching TRBD1. The trim removed 2 bases at V and 15 bases at J, leaving 6 bases unmatched. Germline-derived CDR1 and CDR2 are LGHDT and YNNKEL (reference sequence). The CDR3 length is 13 residues. The chain's CDR3 is CASSQRGQGNLHF. CDR3 sequence (DNA): TGTGCCAGCAGCCAACGTGGACAGGGTAACCTCCACTTT.

V is TRBV7-2 and J is TRBJ2-5; 8 bases agree with TRBD1. J was trimmed by 5 bases and V by 0 bases; bases with no gene match: 8. The CDR3 consists of 16 residues. Germline CDR1 SGHTA, CDR2 FQGNSA. In DNA, the CDR3 is TGTGCCAGCAGCTTAGCTTTTGGACAGGGTAGGGAGACCCAGTACTTC. Translation gives CASSLAFGQGRETQYF.

The gene calls are TRBV18 and TRBJ2-7; D is perhaps TRBD2 (5 bases). V was trimmed by 3 bases and J by 2 bases, leaving 11 bases between them. This CDR3 has 14 residues. CDR1 is KGHSH and CDR2 is LQKENI in the germline V gene. CDR3 residues: CASSPPGSPYEQYF. The DNA of the CDR3 is TGTGCCAGCTCACCCCCGGGGAGTCCCTACGAGCAGTACTTC.

This chain connects TRBV3-1 (or the pseudogene TRBV3-2) to TRBJ1-3; no reliable D call. V lost 0 bases and J 0 bases, leaving 6 bases between the germline ends. The CDR3 totals 15 residues. Germline assignment: CDR1 LGHDT and CDR2 YNNKEL (reference sequence). The CDR3 loop reads CASSQDLNSGNTIYF. CDR3 DNA sequence: TGTGCCAGCAGCCAAGATTTAAACTCTGGAAACACCATATATTTT.

This clone has only a few counts. The CDR3 reads CASRGTSGSYEQYF. CDR3 coding DNA: TGTGCCAGCAGAGGGACTAGCGGCTCCTACGAGCAGTACTTC. The rearrangement links TRBV6-5 to TRBJ2-7, with 11 bases matching TRBD2. The CDR3 totals 14 residues. The J segment lost 0 bases and the V segment lost 6 bases, leaving 1 base of the junction unmatched. The germline V gene encodes CDR1 MNHEY and CDR2 SVGAGI.

The genes are TRBV11-2 and TRBJ1-1, with 8 bases fitting TRBD1. V lost 5 bases, J lost 6 bases, and 14 bases stayed unmatched. This CDR3 spans 16 amino acids. CDR1 SGHAT and CDR2 FQNNGV come from the germline V gene. The CDR3 spells CASSLRTGRINAEAFF. The DNA for the CDR3 is TGTGCCAGCAGCCTAAGGACAGGGAGGATAAACGCTGAAGCTTTCTTT.

As concerns this clone: The junction shows a germline mismatch at one end, possibly a read error. V and J are TRBV11-1 and TRBJ2-2, with D perhaps TRBD2 (5 bases). The CDR3 extends over 14 amino acids. Germline V gene data show CDR1 as SGHAT and CDR2 as FQDESV (reference sequence). CDR3 in DNA: TGTACCAGCAGCTCCGGGGTCGGTACCGGGGAGCTGTTTTTT. This sequence encodes CTSSSGVGTGELFF.

This clone was seen a single time. The chain combines TRBV18 with TRBJ2-3; the D gene is possibly TRBD1 (6 bases). The CDR3 runs to 17 residues. Germline V gene data show CDR1 as KGHSH and CDR2 as LQKENI. The V end lost 1 base, the J end lost 1 base, and 15 bases lay between the germline ends. The chain's CDR3 is CASSPRQGRGGTDTQYF. The CDR3 DNA is TGTGCCAGCTCACCACGCCAGGGGCGAGGTGGCACAGATACGCAGTATTTT.